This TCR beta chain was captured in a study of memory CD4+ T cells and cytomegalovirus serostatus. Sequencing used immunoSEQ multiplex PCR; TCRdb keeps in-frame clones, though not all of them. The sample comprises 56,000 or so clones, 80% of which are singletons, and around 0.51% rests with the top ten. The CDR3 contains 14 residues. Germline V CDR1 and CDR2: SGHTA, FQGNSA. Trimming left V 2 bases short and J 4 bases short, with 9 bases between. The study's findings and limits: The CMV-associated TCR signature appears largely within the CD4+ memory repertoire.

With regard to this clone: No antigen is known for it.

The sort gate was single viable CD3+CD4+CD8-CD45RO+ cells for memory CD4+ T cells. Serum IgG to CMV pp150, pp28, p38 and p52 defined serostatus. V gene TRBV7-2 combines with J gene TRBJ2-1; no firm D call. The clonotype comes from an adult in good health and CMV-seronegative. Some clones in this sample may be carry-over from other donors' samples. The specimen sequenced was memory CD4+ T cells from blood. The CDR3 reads CASSLSRPYNEQFF. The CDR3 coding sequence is TGTGCCAGCAGCTTAAGTAGGCCGTACAATGAGCAGTTCTTC.